This T cell receptor beta chain stems from a study of OX40 agonist ivuxolimab in advanced cancers. General notes on the study: The costimulatory receptor OX40 (CD134) was targeted by ivuxolimab, a fully human IgG2 agonistic monoclonal antibody. Peripheral TCRbeta sequencing aimed to test whether ivuxolimab altered TCR sequence diversity and caused clonal T-cell expansion. Partial responses occurred in three dose-escalation patients: two with cutaneous melanoma and one with hepatocellular carcinoma. The paper reports the monotherapy dose-escalation portion (N = 52 patients) of the phase I ivuxolimab trial. A male proportion of around 81% and a mean age of approximately 60 years, ranging from about 20 to 79, were recorded for the dose-escalation cohort. Prior anti-PD-1, anti-PD-L1 or anti-CTLA-4 therapy was permitted, and about two fifths of dose-escalation patients had received checkpoint inhibitors. Intravenous ivuxolimab was administered to patients every 2 weeks at six dose levels: 0.01, 0.1, 0.3, 1.5, 3 and 10 mg/kg. Of the roughly 51 patients in dose escalation, about 20 had hepatocellular carcinoma, roughly 15 had melanoma, 9 had renal cell carcinoma and 9 had head and neck cancer. Broad study findings and their caveats: The antigen specificity of the peripheral T cells that underwent clonal expansion was not determined. Low levels of normalized T-cell clonal expansion were also seen in some patients who did not respond. At doses from 0.1 to 3.0 mg/kg, clonal expansion was seen in both CD4+ and CD8+ blood T cells between baseline and week 6. After ivuxolimab, more expanded clones were found on average in CD8+ T cells than in CD4+ T cells. In the 0.1-3.0 mg/kg groups, partial responders had among the lowest normalized peripheral clonal expansion, particularly in CD8+ T cells.

Patients with a history of autoimmune disease or receiving systemic immunosuppression were excluded from the trial. Peripheral blood for TCR sequencing was collected from all dose cohorts at baseline, on cycle 4 day 1, and on cycle 7 day 1. Samples were obtained from an open-label, multicenter, first-in-human phase I dose-escalation trial of ivuxolimab. Adults with locally advanced or metastatic head and neck squamous cell, hepatocellular, melanoma or renal cell carcinoma were enrolled in the trial. CD4+ and CD8+ T cells were sorted separately from peripheral blood before TCR sequencing. Spanning cysteine to phenylalanine, the CDR3 consists of 15 amino acids. The entry retains the CDR3 DNA only, 45 bases that are in frame from base 1. CDR1 and CDR2 are drawn from the germline V gene (reference sequence): MNHEY, SMNVEV. V and J are truncated by 1 base and 1 base respectively, leaving an intervening sequence of 7 bases.

Genomic DNA was extracted from sorted cells for sequencing of the TCRbeta CDR3 region. The immunoSEQ Assay was used to sequence the TCRbeta CDR3 regions. TCRdb holds this immuneACCESS table with in-frame rearrangements only. Some clones are missing; in checked studies, unresolved V genes explain under half, and the rest has no known cause. This sample lists 50,000 to 65,000 clones; almost 95% were detected once. The biggest ten clones account for about an eighth of the sample. About this clone: What antigen it recognizes has not been identified. Base qualities are missing; no much larger clone stands one base away.

The origin of this receptor is an adult with an advanced solid tumor such as melanoma, head and neck, liver or kidney cancer. This material consisted of CD4+ or CD8+ T cells sorted from blood, taken in a trial of the OX40 agonist ivuxolimab. The chain is assembled from TRBV27 and TRBJ2-2; the D gene is not confidently resolved. The DNA reads TGTGCCAGCAGTTTATTCCCCCGGAACACCGGGGAGCTGTTTTTT. Its product reads: CASSLFPRNTGELFF.